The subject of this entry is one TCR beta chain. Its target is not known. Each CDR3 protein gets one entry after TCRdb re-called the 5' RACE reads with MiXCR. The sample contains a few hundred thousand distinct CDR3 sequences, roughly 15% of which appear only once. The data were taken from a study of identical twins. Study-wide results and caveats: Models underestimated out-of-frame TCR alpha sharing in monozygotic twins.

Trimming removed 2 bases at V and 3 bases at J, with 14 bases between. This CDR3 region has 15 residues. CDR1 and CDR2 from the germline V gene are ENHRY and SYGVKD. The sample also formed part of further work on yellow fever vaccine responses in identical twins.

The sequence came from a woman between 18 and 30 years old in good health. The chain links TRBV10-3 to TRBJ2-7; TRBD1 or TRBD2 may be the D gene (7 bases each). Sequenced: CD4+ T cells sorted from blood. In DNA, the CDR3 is TGTGCCATCAGTGAGCAGGGGGGGGTAAGCTACGAGCAGTACTTC. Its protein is CAISEQGGVSYEQYF.